A single sample is the source of the 2 T cell receptor beta chains below, sequenced in a study of post-analysis software for immune sequencing data. Regarding the study as a whole: There were a few TRBV segments more frequent in patients than controls, and TRBV5-6, TRBV5-1 and TRBV20-1 were among them.

Built from TCR beta cDNA, the libraries had unique molecular identifiers in them. TCRdb re-called the PCR reads with MiXCR, one entry per CDR3 protein. This table has over 150,000 distinct CDR3 sequences, roughly 30% appearing once. These receptors lack a known antigen. Sequencing input: blood. The receptors here all came from a girl between 10 and 17 years old with multiple sclerosis.

This chain joins TRBV27 and TRBJ1-1, with 12 bases lining up with TRBD1. Germline-derived CDR1 and CDR2 are MNHEY and SMNVEV (reference sequence). The CDR3 sequence is 16 residues long. The V gene end was trimmed by 9 bases and the J gene end by 1 base; junction bases not matched to a gene: 9. The CDR3 DNA reads TGTGCCAGTAGGTGGGGGACAGGGGGCGCGAACACTGAAGCTTTCTTT. Encoded protein: CASRWGTGGANTEAFF.

This clonotype appeared once. The chain combines TRBV12-3 or TRBV12-4 with TRBJ2-3; weak D call: TRBD2 (7 bases). This CDR3 is 16 amino acids long. The V and J ends lost 7 bases and 13 bases respectively, with 30 bases between them. CDR3 loop: CASTHIRGEGTDAEYF. CDR3 nucleotide sequence: TGTGCCAGCACTCATATAAGGGGGGAGGGCACAGATGCGGAGTATTTT.